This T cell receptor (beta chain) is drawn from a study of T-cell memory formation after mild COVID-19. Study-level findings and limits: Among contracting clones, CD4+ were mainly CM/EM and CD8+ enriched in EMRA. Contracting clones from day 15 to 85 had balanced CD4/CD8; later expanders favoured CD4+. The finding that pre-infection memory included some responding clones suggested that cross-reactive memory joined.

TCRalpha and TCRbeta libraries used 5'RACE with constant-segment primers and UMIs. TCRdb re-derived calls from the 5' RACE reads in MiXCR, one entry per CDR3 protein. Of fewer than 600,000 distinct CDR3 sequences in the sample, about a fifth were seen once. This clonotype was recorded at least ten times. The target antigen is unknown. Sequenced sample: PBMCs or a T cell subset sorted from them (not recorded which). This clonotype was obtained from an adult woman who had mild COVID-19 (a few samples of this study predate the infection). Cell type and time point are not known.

The DNA of the CDR3 is TGTGCCAGCAGTTTTGGGACAGGAGACTCAGATACGCAGTATTTT. The encoded protein is CASSFGTGDSDTQYF. The chain has TRBV12-3 or TRBV12-4 and TRBJ2-3; 8 bases line up with TRBD1. CDR3 size: 15 residues. The V segment lost 3 bases and the J segment 4 bases; nucleotides outside the gene matches: 6.